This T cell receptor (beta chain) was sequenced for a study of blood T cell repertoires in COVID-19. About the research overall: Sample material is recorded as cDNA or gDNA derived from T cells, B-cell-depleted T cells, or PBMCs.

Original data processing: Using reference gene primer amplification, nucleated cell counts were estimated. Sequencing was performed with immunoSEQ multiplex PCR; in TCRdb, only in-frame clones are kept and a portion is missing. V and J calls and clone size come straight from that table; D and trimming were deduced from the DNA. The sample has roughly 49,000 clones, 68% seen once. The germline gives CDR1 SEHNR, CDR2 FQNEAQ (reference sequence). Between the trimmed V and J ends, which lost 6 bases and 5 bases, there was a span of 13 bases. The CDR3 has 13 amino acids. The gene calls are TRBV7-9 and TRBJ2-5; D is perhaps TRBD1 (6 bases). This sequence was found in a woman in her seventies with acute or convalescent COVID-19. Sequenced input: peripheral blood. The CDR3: CASREQGSETQYF. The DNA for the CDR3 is TGTGCCAGCAGGGAACAGGGTTCGGAGACCCAGTACTTC.